The 12 T cell receptor beta chains given below trace back to one sample, sequenced in a study of CD8+CD57+ T cells in acquired aplastic anemia. Template material for TCR beta VDJ and CDR3 profiling consisted of genomic DNA. TCRdb analysed the reads with MiXCR anew, one entry per CDR3 protein. The repertoire includes about 110,000 distinct CDR3 sequences, roughly 51% of them detected once, and roughly 30% sits in the top ten. Input material: sorted CD4+, CD8+, or CD8+CD57+ T cells (not recorded which) from PBMCs. These receptors all stem from a human donor in good health, serving as a control.

The chain combines TRBV5-1 with TRBJ1-1; no reliable D call. The CDR3 consists of 13 residues. V shed 4 bases and J shed 3 bases, with 10 bases lying between them. Per germline, CDR1 SGHRS and CDR2 YFSETQ. The CDR3 spells CASSLYDYTEAFF. DNA for the CDR3: TGCGCCAGCAGCCTATACGATTACACTGAAGCTTTCTTT.

This clonotype was counted a few times. V usage is TRBV25-1 and J usage is TRBJ1-1; D is possibly TRBD1 (5 bases). This CDR3 is 14 amino acids long. The V gene's germline CDR1 is MGHDK and CDR2 SYGVNS. V was shortened by 6 bases and J by 0 bases, with 11 bases between the two germline ends. CDR3 sequence (DNA): TGTGCCAGCAGACCCCGGGGCATGAACACTGAAGCTTTCTTT. Its protein product is CASRPRGMNTEAFF.

There are many counts of this clonotype. V usage is TRBV2 and J usage is TRBJ2-7, with 8 bases that match TRBD1. V dropped 0 bases and J dropped 4; count of bases not matched to a gene: 5. CDR1 is SNHLY, CDR2 FYNNEI, per germline. The length of the CDR3 is 15 residues. Written as DNA, the CDR3 is TGTGCCAGCAGTGAAGCGACGGGACAGGCATACGAGCAGTACTTC. Its translation: CASSEATGQAYEQYF.

This clonotype appeared many times. The chain recombines TRBV19 with TRBJ1-1; the match to TRBD1 covers 10 bases. V shed 2 bases and J 4 bases; nucleotides not matched to a gene: 4. Germline CDR1 LNHDA, CDR2 SQIVND (reference sequence). The CDR3 consists of 15 residues. For the CDR3, the DNA is TGTGCCAGTAGTATACTGGGACAGGGGCCCACTGAAGCTTTCTTT. Translating gives CASSILGQGPTEAFF.

The chain links TRBV24-1 to TRBJ2-3; 9 bases map to TRBD2. This CDR3 is 14 amino acids long. Germline loops: CDR1 KGHDR, CDR2 SFDVKD. Trimming removed 6 bases from V and 11 bases from J; junction bases left unmatched: 11. CDR3 protein: CATSLGLARGEQYF. The CDR3 bases are TGTGCCACCAGTCTTGGACTAGCGAGAGGTGAGCAGTATTTT.

Worth noting for this clonotype: At one end, the junction sequence differs from germline, possibly due to a read error. This chain uses TRBV25-1 with TRBJ1-5; D is uncertain. Germline-derived CDR1 and CDR2 are MGHDK and SYGVNS. The CDR3 is 14 amino acids. The DNA for the CDR3 is TGTTCCAGCAGTGACCGGGATAGCAATCAGCCCCGGCATTTT. This codes for CSSSDRDSNQPRHF.

Details on this clonotype: The junction departs from germline at one end; a sequencing error may be responsible. The chain recombines TRBV7-7 with TRBJ1-2; no clear D gene. This CDR3 spans 11 amino acids. The V gene's germline CDR1 is SSHAT and CDR2 FNYEAQ (reference sequence). The CDR3 reads CASSNKTGYTF. CDR3 DNA: TGTGCTAGCAGCAACAAGACAGGCTACACCTTC.

CDR3 protein: CASSPRPRTQYF. DNA of the CDR3: TGTGCCAGCAGCCCGCGGCCTAGGACGCAGTATTTT. This rearrangement joins TRBV7-9 to TRBJ2-3; D not certain. There are 12 residues in the CDR3. Germline CDR1 and CDR2: SEHNR and FQNEAQ (reference sequence). Trimming pared 5 bases from V and 9 bases from J, leaving 12 bases between.

This clonotype was counted at least ten times. The chain links TRBV5-4 to TRBJ2-7; 8 bases are shared with TRBD1. V gave up 4 bases and J gave up 6 bases; unmatched junction bases: 9. The CDR3 is 14 amino acids. Looked up from germline, CDR1 is SGHNT and CDR2 is YYREEE (reference sequence). The CDR3 DNA reads TGTGCCAGCAGCAGGGGGCAGGGGGCAAGCGAGCAGTACTTC. Translated, it gives CASSRGQGASEQYF.

This clonotype was seen repeatedly, ten times or more. The chain joins TRBV19 to TRBJ1-1; perhaps TRBD1 as D (5 bases). Germline-derived CDR1 and CDR2 are LNHDA and SQIVND (reference sequence). Trimming shortened V by 7 bases and J by 0 bases, and 15 bases separated the two germline ends. The CDR3 is 15 residues long. The CDR3: CASTQRGLLNTEAFF. In DNA, the CDR3 is TGTGCCAGTACCCAAAGGGGCTTGTTGAACACTGAAGCTTTCTTT.

V is TRBV27 and J is TRBJ1-6; D perhaps matches TRBD1 (6 bases). Germline lookup yields CDR1 MNHEY and CDR2 SMNVEV (reference sequence). The length of the CDR3 is 14 residues. Trimming removed 9 bases at V and 9 bases at J, with 18 bases between. The CDR3 bases are TGTGCCAGTGACGGGGGAGGGGGTACTTCACCCCTCCACTTT. Translated, it gives CASDGGGGTSPLHF.

The chain links TRBV20-1 to TRBJ2-1; TRBD2 agrees at 14 bases. The CDR3 is 13 amino acids. Germline V gene data show CDR1 as DFQATT and CDR2 as SNEGSKA (reference sequence). The junction had 3 bases not matched to a gene; V was cut back by 6 bases and J by 8 bases. CDR3 sequence: CSALGLAGDEQFF. The CDR3 DNA follows: TGCAGTGCCCTGGGACTAGCGGGGGATGAGCAGTTCTTC.